This T cell receptor beta chain was sequenced in a study of T-cell memory formation after mild COVID-19. The CDR3 runs 17 residues. V was clipped by 5 bases and J by 1 base, with 20 bases between them. Germline CDR1 is MNHNY and CDR2 is SVGAGI (reference sequence). TCRdb reanalysed the 5' RACE reads using MiXCR and keeps one entry per CDR3 protein. This sample has roughly 350,000 distinct CDR3 sequences, with roughly 13% found just once. The TCR comes from a man aged 18 to 30 who had mild COVID-19 (a few samples of this study predate the infection). Cell type and time point are not known. This chain links TRBV6-6 with TRBJ1-2; D possibly corresponds to TRBD1 (6 bases). Specimen: PBMCs or a T cell subset sorted from them (not recorded which). The CDR3 spells CASSQGQSIILNYGYTF. The DNA for the CDR3 is TGTGCCAGCAGTCAAGGACAGAGTATTATCCTTAACTATGGCTACACCTTC.